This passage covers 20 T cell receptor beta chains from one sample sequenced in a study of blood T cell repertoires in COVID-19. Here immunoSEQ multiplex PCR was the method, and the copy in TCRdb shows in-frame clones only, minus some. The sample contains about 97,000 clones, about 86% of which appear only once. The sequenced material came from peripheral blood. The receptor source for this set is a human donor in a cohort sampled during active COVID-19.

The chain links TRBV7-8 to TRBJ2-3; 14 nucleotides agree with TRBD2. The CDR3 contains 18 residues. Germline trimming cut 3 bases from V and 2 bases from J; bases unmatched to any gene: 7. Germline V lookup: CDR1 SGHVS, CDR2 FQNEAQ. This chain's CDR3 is CASSLWTSGGSVTDTQYF. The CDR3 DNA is TGTGCCAGCAGCTTGTGGACTAGCGGGGGGTCGGTCACAGATACGCAGTATTTT.

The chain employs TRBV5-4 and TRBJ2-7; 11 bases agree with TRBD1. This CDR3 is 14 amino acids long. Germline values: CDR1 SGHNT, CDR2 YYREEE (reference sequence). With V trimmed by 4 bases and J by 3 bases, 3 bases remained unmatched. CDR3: CASSPGQGDYEQYF. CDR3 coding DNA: TGTGCCAGCAGCCCGGGACAGGGGGACTACGAGCAGTACTTC.

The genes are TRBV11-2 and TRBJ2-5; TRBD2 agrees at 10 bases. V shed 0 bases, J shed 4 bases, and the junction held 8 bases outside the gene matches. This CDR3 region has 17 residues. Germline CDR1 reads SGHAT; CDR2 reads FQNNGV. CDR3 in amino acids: CASSLEGRLAGVETQYF. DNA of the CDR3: TGTGCCAGCAGCTTAGAGGGTCGGCTAGCGGGAGTAGAGACCCAGTACTTC. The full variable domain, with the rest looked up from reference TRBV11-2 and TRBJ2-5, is EAGVAQSPRYKIIEKRQSVAFWCNPISGHATLYWYQQILGQGPKLLIQFQNNGVVDDSQLPKDRFSAERLKGVDSTLKIQPAKLEDSAVYLCASSLEGRLAGVETQYFGPGTRLLVL.

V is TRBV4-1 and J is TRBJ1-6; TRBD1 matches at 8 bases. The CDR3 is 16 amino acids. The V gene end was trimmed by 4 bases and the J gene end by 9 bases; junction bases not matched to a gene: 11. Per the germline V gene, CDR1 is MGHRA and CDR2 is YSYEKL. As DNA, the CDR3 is TGCGCCAGCAGCCCTTCGATTGACAGGGGAGGTTCACCCCTCCACTTT. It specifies CASSPSIDRGGSPLHF.

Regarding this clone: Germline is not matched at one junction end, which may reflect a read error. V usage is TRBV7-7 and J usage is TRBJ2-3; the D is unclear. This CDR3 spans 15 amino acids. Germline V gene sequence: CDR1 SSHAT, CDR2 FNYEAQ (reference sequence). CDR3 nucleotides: TGTGCTAGCAGCTTAGGTGGAGCTAGCACAGATACGCAGTATTTT. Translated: CASSLGGASTDTQYF.

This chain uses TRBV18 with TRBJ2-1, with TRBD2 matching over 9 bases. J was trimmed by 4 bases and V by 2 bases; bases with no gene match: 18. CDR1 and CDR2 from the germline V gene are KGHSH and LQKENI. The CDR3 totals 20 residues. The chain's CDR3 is CASSPVGVSGRMKSYNEQFF. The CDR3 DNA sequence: TGTGCCAGCTCACCAGTAGGGGTTAGCGGGAGAATGAAATCGTACAATGAGCAGTTCTTC.

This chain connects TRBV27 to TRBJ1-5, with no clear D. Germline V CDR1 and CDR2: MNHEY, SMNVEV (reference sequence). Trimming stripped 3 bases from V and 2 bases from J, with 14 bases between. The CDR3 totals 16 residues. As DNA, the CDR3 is TGTGCCAGCAGTTTCCGGTGGCTAACAGGCAATCAGCCCCAGCATTTT. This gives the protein CASSFRWLTGNQPQHF.

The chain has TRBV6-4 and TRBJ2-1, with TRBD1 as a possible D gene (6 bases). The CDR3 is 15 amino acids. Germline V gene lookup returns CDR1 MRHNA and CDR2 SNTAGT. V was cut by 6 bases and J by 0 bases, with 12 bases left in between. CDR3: CASSPDRSSYNEQFF. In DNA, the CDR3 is TGTGCCAGCAGCCCAGACAGGAGCTCCTACAATGAGCAGTTCTTC.

The CDR3 bases are TGTGCCAGCAGCTTAGAGGGAGGGTATGGCTACACCTTC. Translating it yields CASSLEGGYGYTF. V is TRBV11-2 and J is TRBJ1-2; D remains unclear. With 0 bases removed from V and 5 bases from J, the gap between germline ends came to 7 bases. Looked up from germline, CDR1 is SGHAT and CDR2 is FQNNGV. The CDR3 spans 13 residues.

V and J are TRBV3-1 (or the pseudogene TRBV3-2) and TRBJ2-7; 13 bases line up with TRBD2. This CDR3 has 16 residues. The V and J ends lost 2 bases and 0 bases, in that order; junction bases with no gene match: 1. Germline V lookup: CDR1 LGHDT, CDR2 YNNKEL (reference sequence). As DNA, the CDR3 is TGTGCCAGCAGCCAAACTAGCGGGAGGGCCTCCTACGAGCAGTACTTC. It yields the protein CASSQTSGRASYEQYF.

The DNA of the CDR3 is TGTGCCTGGAGTGGATATAGCGGGGGGGGAAGGGAGACCCAGTACTTC. This translates into CAWSGYSGGGRETQYF. The rearrangement uses TRBV30 and TRBJ2-5; 11 bases fit TRBD2. With V trimmed by 1 base and J by 5 bases, 9 bases remained unmatched. The germline gives CDR1 GTSNPN, CDR2 SVGIG (reference sequence). This CDR3 spans 16 amino acids. The full variable domain, in which reference TRBV30 and TRBJ2-5 provide the parts outside the CDR3, is SQTIHQWPATLVQPVGSPLSLECTVEGTSNPNLYWYRQAAGRGLQLLFYSVGIGQISSEVPQNLSASRPQDRQFILSSKKLLLSDSGFYLCAWSGYSGGGRETQYFGPGTRLLVL.

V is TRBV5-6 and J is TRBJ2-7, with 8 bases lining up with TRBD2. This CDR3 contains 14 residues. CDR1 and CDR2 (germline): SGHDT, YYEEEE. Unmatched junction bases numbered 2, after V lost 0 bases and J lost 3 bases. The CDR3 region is CASSLGLASYEQYF. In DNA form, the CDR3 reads TGTGCCAGCAGCTTGGGACTAGCGAGCTACGAGCAGTACTTC. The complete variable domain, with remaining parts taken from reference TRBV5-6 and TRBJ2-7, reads DAGVTQSPTHLIKTRGQQVTLRCSPKSGHDTVSWYQQALGQGPQFIFQYYEEEERQRGNFPDRFSGHQFPNYSSELNVNALLLGDSALYLCASSLGLASYEQYFGPGTRLTVT.

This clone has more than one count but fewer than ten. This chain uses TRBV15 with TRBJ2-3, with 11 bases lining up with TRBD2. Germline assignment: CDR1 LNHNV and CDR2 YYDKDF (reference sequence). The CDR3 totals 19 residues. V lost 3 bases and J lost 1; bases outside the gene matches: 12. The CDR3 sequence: CATSSGLSGRVWGTDTQYF. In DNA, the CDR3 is TGTGCCACCAGCAGCGGCCTTAGCGGGAGGGTCTGGGGCACAGATACGCAGTATTTT.

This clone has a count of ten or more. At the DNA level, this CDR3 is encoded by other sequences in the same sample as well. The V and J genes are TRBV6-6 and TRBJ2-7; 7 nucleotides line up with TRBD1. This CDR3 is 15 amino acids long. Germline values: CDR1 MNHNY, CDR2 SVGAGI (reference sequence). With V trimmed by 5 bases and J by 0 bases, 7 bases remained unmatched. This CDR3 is CASSSPTGSSYEQYF. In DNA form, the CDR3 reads TGTGCCAGCAGTAGCCCGACAGGGAGCTCCTACGAGCAGTACTTC.

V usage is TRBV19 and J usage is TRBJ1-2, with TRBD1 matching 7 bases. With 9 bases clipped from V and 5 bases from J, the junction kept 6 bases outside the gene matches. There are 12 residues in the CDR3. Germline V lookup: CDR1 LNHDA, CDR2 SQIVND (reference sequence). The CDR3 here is CASTDRLYGYTF. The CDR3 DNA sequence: TGTGCCAGCACGGACAGGCTATATGGCTACACCTTC.

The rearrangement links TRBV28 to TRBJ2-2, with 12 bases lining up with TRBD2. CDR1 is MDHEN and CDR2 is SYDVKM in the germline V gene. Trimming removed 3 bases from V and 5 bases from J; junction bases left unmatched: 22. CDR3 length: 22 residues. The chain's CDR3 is CASSFRTGRTSGNNGGTGELFF. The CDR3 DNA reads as TGTGCCAGCAGTTTTCGGACAGGGAGGACTAGCGGGAATAACGGCGGGACCGGGGAGCTGTTTTTT.

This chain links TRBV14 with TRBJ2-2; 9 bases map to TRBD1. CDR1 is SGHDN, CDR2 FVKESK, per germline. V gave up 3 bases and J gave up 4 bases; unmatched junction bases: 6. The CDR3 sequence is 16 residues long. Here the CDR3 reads CASSHEQGASTGELFF. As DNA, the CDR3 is TGTGCCAGCAGCCATGAACAGGGGGCAAGCACCGGGGAGCTGTTTTTT.

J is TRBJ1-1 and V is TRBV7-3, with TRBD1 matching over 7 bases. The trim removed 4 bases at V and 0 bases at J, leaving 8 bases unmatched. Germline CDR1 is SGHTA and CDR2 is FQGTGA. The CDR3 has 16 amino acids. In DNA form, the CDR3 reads TGTGCCAGCAGCTCCCTCCCACAGGGGATGAACACTGAAGCTTTCTTT. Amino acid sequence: CASSSLPQGMNTEAFF.

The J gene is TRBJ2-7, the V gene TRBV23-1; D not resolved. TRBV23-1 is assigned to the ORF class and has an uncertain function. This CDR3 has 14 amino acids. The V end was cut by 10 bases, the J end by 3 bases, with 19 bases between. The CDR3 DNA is TGCGCCACCTCAGGTGAACCTGCGAACTACGAGCAGTACTTC. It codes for CATSGEPANYEQYF.

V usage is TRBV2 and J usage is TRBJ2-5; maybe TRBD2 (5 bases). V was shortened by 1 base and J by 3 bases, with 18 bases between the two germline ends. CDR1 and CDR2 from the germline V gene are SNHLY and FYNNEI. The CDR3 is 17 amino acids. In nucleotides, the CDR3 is TGTGCCAGCAGTGAAGGTTCGAGGGATGGAGGTGAAGAGACCCAGTACTTC. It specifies CASSEGSRDGGEETQYF.